These 30 T cell receptor beta chains were sequenced from one sample in a study of T-cell memory formation after mild COVID-19. In TCRdb, the 5' RACE reads were re-called with MiXCR into one record per CDR3 protein. The sample carries over 150,000 distinct CDR3 sequences, 20% to 25% recorded once. The sequenced sample was PBMCs or a T cell subset sorted from them (not recorded which). Receptors were obtained from an adult woman who had mild COVID-19 (a few samples of this study predate the infection). Cell type and time point are not known.

This clonotype has more than one count but fewer than ten. This chain links TRBV4-1 with TRBJ2-7, with 7 bases aligning to TRBD2. This CDR3 spans 14 amino acids. Germline values: CDR1 MGHRA, CDR2 YSYEKL. J was trimmed by 2 bases and V by 3 bases; bases with no gene match: 4. CDR3 sequence: CASSHPGTTYEQYF. The CDR3, as DNA: TGCGCCAGCAGCCACCCCGGGACTACCTACGAGCAGTACTTC.

This clonotype showed up just a few times. The V and J genes are TRBV10-3 and TRBJ1-5; the D gene is possibly TRBD1 (5 bases). Between the trimmed V and J ends, which lost 1 base and 7 bases, there was a span of 8 bases. Germline lookup yields CDR1 ENHRY and CDR2 SYGVKD. The CDR3 is 13 residues long. In DNA form, the CDR3 reads TGTGCCATCAGTGAGTGGGGGACCCAGCCCCAGCATTTT. Its protein product is CAISEWGTQPQHF.

In its sample, this clonotype was seen a few times. The V call is TRBV19, the J call TRBJ1-6, with D possibly TRBD1 on 5 matching bases. From germline, CDR1 is LNHDA and CDR2 SQIVND (reference sequence). This CDR3 is 14 amino acids long. V lost 6 bases, J lost 3 bases, and 9 bases lay in between. CDR3 sequence: CASSRDGYNSPLHF. The CDR3 nucleotides read TGTGCCAGTAGCCGGGACGGCTATAATTCACCCCTCCACTTT.

J is TRBJ2-3 and V is TRBV7-9; the match to TRBD2 covers 7 bases. The CDR3 extends over 16 amino acids. CDR1 SEHNR and CDR2 FQNEAQ come from the germline V gene (reference sequence). Trimming cost V 3 bases and J 2 bases; bases outside gene matches: 8. CDR3 nucleotides: TGTGCCAGCAGCTTCGCTAGCGGCTCGATCACAGATACGCAGTATTTT. It yields the protein CASSFASGSITDTQYF.

This chain uses TRBV7-2 with TRBJ2-7, with 7 positions matching TRBD2. There are 15 residues in the CDR3. The trim removed 5 bases at V and 0 bases at J, leaving 7 bases unmatched. Germline-derived CDR1 and CDR2 are SGHTA and FQGNSA. CDR3 in DNA: TGTGCCAGCAGCCCCACTAGCGCCGTCTCCTACGAGCAGTACTTC. Protein sequence: CASSPTSAVSYEQYF.

This clonotype has only a few counts. The chain uses TRBV11-3 and TRBJ2-3, with 7 nucleotides matching TRBD1. CDR1 is SGHNT, CDR2 YENEEA, per germline. The CDR3 loop spans 16 amino acids. J lost 2 bases, V lost 5 bases, and 10 bases had no gene match. The CDR3 DNA reads as TGTGCCAGCAGCCCGCGGCAACAGGGGACCACAGATACGCAGTATTTT. Translation: CASSPRQQGTTDTQYF.

The chain carries TRBV7-2 and TRBJ2-5; D may be TRBD2 (6 bases). Germline V gene data show CDR1 as SGHTA and CDR2 as FQGNSA. This CDR3 has 12 amino acids. The V end lost 2 bases, the J end lost 12 bases, and 13 bases lay between the germline ends. The CDR3 coding sequence is TGTGCCAGCAGCTTAACCTTACCGGGGGAGTACTTC. Its translation: CASSLTLPGEYF.

The chain recombines TRBV19 with TRBJ2-7; D gene uncertain. The CDR3 spans 13 residues. With 3 bases removed from V and 6 bases from J, the gap between germline ends came to 12 bases. Germline loops: CDR1 LNHDA, CDR2 SQIVND (reference sequence). The CDR3 bases are TGTGCCAGTAGTATTAGACCGGGCGCCGAGCAGTACTTC. Its translation is CASSIRPGAEQYF.

The V call is TRBV4-1, the J call TRBJ1-1, with D possibly being TRBD1 (5 bases). Germline lookup yields CDR1 MGHRA and CDR2 YSYEKL. The CDR3 length is 19 residues. Between the trimmed V and J ends, which lost 0 bases and 4 bases, there was a span of 24 bases. CDR3 bases: TGCGCCAGCAGCCAAGATAGGGACGCTGCCGGGTTCATGAGCACTGAAGCTTTCTTT. Translating gives CASSQDRDAAGFMSTEAFF.

This clonotype was seen a handful of times. The chain employs TRBV12-3 or TRBV12-4 and TRBJ1-2; 8 nucleotides align to TRBD1. V gave up 3 bases and J gave up 4 bases; unmatched junction bases: 7. The CDR3 loop spans 15 amino acids. CDR3 sequence (DNA): TGTGCCAGCAGTTTGGGGACAGGCACCTTCTATGGCTACACCTTC. It is translated as CASSLGTGTFYGYTF.

Only a few counts were recorded for this clonotype. The chain has TRBV29-1 and TRBJ2-1; D perhaps matches TRBD1 (6 bases). Germline V lookup: CDR1 SQVTM, CDR2 ANQGSEA. V lost 7 bases, J lost 5 bases, and 12 bases lay in between. This CDR3 is built from 12 residues. DNA for the CDR3: TGCAGCGCTAAGAAGGGGGACAATGAGCAGTTCTTC. Encoded protein: CSAKKGDNEQFF.

V and J are TRBV19 and TRBJ1-1, with D unresolved. Germline CDR1 reads LNHDA; CDR2 reads SQIVND (reference sequence). The CDR3 runs 12 residues. The V gene lost 3 bases and the J gene lost 7 bases, with 9 bases spanning the gap. The CDR3 reads CASSMSAVEAFF. CDR3 bases: TGTGCCAGTAGTATGTCGGCGGTTGAAGCTTTCTTT.

This chain uses TRBV24-1 with TRBJ2-6; 9 positions match TRBD1. Per the germline V gene, CDR1 is KGHDR and CDR2 is SFDVKD. After removal of 1 base from V and 0 bases from J, the junction contained 6 bases not matched to a gene. The CDR3 loop spans 19 amino acids. CDR3 protein: CATSDFGTGSSSGANVLTF. The DNA of the CDR3 is TGTGCCACCAGTGATTTCGGGACAGGGAGTAGCTCTGGGGCCAACGTCCTGACTTTC.

This clonotype was detected a few times. The V and J genes are TRBV4-1 and TRBJ2-7; tentative D call: TRBD1 (5 bases). Deletions cut 2 bases from V and 6 bases from J, with 8 bases between. This CDR3 spans 12 amino acids. Per germline, CDR1 MGHRA and CDR2 YSYEKL. CDR3: CASSQTGSEQYF. The CDR3 DNA sequence: TGCGCCAGCAGCCAAACAGGAAGCGAGCAGTACTTC.

V is TRBV7-9 and J is TRBJ2-5; D gene unclear. The CDR3 contains 12 residues. Trimming removed 5 bases at V and 4 bases at J, with 8 bases between. Germline V CDR1 and CDR2: SEHNR, FQNEAQ (reference sequence). CDR3 bases: TGTGCCAGCAGCCAACCCTCAGAGACCCAGTACTTC. It specifies CASSQPSETQYF.

This clonotype was observed a handful of times. The J gene is TRBJ1-2, the V gene TRBV13; D is unclear. Germline CDR1 PRHDT, CDR2 FYEKMQ (reference sequence). V lost 6 bases and J 5 bases, leaving 13 bases between the germline ends. The CDR3 extends over 13 amino acids. This CDR3 reads CASSSASGYGYTF. The DNA of the CDR3 is TGTGCCAGCAGTTCAGCGTCGGGTTATGGCTACACCTTC.

The chain is built from TRBV3-1 and TRBJ2-2; D is uncertain. This CDR3 comprises 14 residues. Germline CDR1 is LGHDT and CDR2 is YNNKEL (reference sequence). Trimming cost V 3 bases and J 13 bases, with 18 bases left between them. CDR3 in DNA: TGTGCCAGCAGCCACCATAACTCGGATCCAGGGCTGTTTTTT. As protein: CASSHHNSDPGLFF.

This clonotype came up a few times. The rearrangement links TRBV20-1 to TRBJ2-7; a weak D match, TRBD1 (6 bases). The CDR3 loop spans 15 amino acids. Germline CDR1 and CDR2: DFQATT and SNEGSKA (reference sequence). Trimming took off 1 base at V and 6 bases at J, with 19 bases between the two ends. The CDR3 spells CSARGRDVGGREQYF. The CDR3, as DNA: TGCAGTGCTAGAGGTCGGGACGTTGGGGGCCGCGAGCAGTACTTC.

This clonotype was detected only a few times. V and J are TRBV7-9 and TRBJ2-3; possible D gene TRBD1, 6 bases. This CDR3 region has 16 residues. The germline V gene encodes CDR1 SEHNR and CDR2 FQNEAQ (reference sequence). V gave up 5 bases and J gave up 0 bases, with 15 bases separating them. CDR3 sequence reads: CASSARDTTSTDTQYF. CDR3 nucleotides: TGTGCCAGCAGCGCCCGGGACACCACTAGCACAGATACGCAGTATTTT.

A few counts support this clonotype. In DNA form, the CDR3 reads TGTGCCAGCAGCCCCTCCTTCGTGGCTAAGGGCGAGCAGTACTTC. Protein sequence: CASSPSFVAKGEQYF. The chain is built from TRBV7-6 and TRBJ2-7; D is ambiguous. This CDR3 is 15 amino acids long. V lost 5 bases and J 6 bases, leaving 20 bases between the germline ends. CDR1 is SGHVS, CDR2 FNYEAQ, per germline.

The chain employs TRBV5-1 and TRBJ2-5; weak D call: TRBD2 (6 bases). The CDR3 length is 16 residues. Trimming cost V 4 bases and J 4 bases, with 20 bases left between them. Germline assignment: CDR1 SGHRS and CDR2 YFSETQ. The CDR3 coding sequence is TGCGCCAGCAGCCCGATTCTGGGCGGGAAAATAGAGACCCAGTACTTC. Translation gives CASSPILGGKIETQYF.

CDR3 amino acids: CASSASREVGLNTGELFF. The CDR3 nucleotides read TGTGCCAGCAGCGCGTCTAGGGAGGTAGGGCTGAACACCGGGGAGCTGTTTTTT. V usage is TRBV9 and J usage is TRBJ2-2; the D gene is possibly TRBD2 (6 bases). The V and J ends lost 3 bases and 1 base respectively, with 19 bases between them. The CDR3 contains 18 residues. Germline CDR1 is SGDLS and CDR2 is YYNGEE.

The table lists this clonotype with a few counts. CDR3: CASSPGSTYEQYF. The CDR3 nucleotides read TGTGCCAGCAGTCCGGGGTCTACCTACGAGCAGTACTTC. The chain carries TRBV12-3 or TRBV12-4 and TRBJ2-7; a possible D gene is TRBD2 (5 bases). The CDR3 sequence is 13 residues long. V was cut by 5 bases and J by 2 bases, with 10 bases left in between.

This clonotype was recorded a few times. The chain employs TRBV11-2 and TRBJ2-4; D gene unclear. Germline CDR1 reads SGHAT; CDR2 reads FQNNGV. V lost 5 bases and J lost 6, with 14 bases in between. CDR3 length: 14 residues. CDR3 sequence (DNA): TGTGCCAGCAGCCCCCGACCGCAACCAAACATTCAGTACTTC. Protein sequence: CASSPRPQPNIQYF.

This clonotype was detected a few times. J is TRBJ2-1 and V is TRBV23-1, with 8 bases lining up with TRBD1. TRBV23-1 is labeled an ORF, and its function is uncertain. CDR3 length equals 16 residues. J was trimmed by 4 bases and V by 2 bases; bases with no gene match: 7. The CDR3 here is CASSQPDRGGYNEQFF. The CDR3 nucleotides read TGCGCCAGCAGTCAACCCGACAGGGGTGGATACAATGAGCAGTTCTTC.

The V and J genes are TRBV20-1 and TRBJ2-7, with 7 bases identical to TRBD1. Per the germline V gene, CDR1 is DFQATT and CDR2 is SNEGSKA (reference sequence). The CDR3 contains 11 residues. The V gene end was trimmed by 8 bases and the J gene end by 0 bases; junction bases not matched to a gene: 1. The DNA of the CDR3 is TGCAGTTGGACAGGCTCCTACGAGCAGTACTTC. The encoded protein is CSWTGSYEQYF.

This clonotype has only a few counts. CDR3 amino acids: CASSPKGNSPLHF. CDR3 nucleotide sequence: TGTGCCAGCAGCCCTAAGGGGAATTCACCCCTCCACTTT. The V call is TRBV4-2, the J call TRBJ1-6, with D possibly matching TRBD1 (5 bases). Trimming removed 4 bases at V and 7 bases at J, with 8 bases between. This CDR3 has 13 residues. Germline V gene data show CDR1 as LGHNA and CDR2 as YNFKEQ.

This chain joins TRBV5-1 and TRBJ1-5; D not resolved. V lost 0 bases and J 0 bases, leaving 7 bases between the germline ends. Germline V lookup: CDR1 SGHRS, CDR2 YFSETQ. The CDR3 contains 15 residues. CDR3 in amino acids: CASSLAGDSNQPQHF. The CDR3 bases are TGCGCCAGCAGCTTGGCCGGTGATAGCAATCAGCCCCAGCATTTT. Complete variable domain (other parts from reference TRBV5-1 and TRBJ1-5): KAGVTQTPRYLIKTRGQQVTLSCSPISGHRSVSWYQQTPGQGLQFLFEYFSETQRNKGNFPGRFSGRQFSNSRSEMNVSTLELGDSALYLCASSLAGDSNQPQHFGDGTRLSIL.

The gene calls are TRBV3-1 and TRBJ2-1; 10 bases align to TRBD2. V lost 3 bases to trimming and J lost 5 bases; unmatched junction nucleotides: 13. Germline V gives CDR1 LGHDT, CDR2 YNNKEL (reference sequence). This CDR3 region has 18 residues. The CDR3 region is CASSHATAGLAENNEQFF. The CDR3 DNA reads TGTGCCAGCAGCCACGCGACGGCCGGACTAGCGGAAAACAATGAGCAGTTCTTC.

This clonotype was counted many times. The rearrangement joins TRBV5-1 to TRBJ2-1, with 7 bases lining up with TRBD2. V lost 7 bases to trimming and J lost 10 bases; unmatched junction nucleotides: 20. Germline CDR1 and CDR2: SGHRS and YFSETQ. The CDR3 length is 16 residues. Here the CDR3 DNA reads TGCGCCAGCCACCTGGCACGGGAGGAAAGGGGCACGGAGCAGTTCTTC. Encoded protein: CASHLAREERGTEQFF.